The 26 T cell receptor beta chains in this list originate from one sample, sequenced in a study of blood T cell repertoires in COVID-19. Clones were sequenced by immunoSEQ multiplex PCR, and TCRdb holds only the in-frame ones, with some missing. The sample records about 90,000 clones, around 90% being singletons. The source material was peripheral blood. The origin of the receptors is a human donor with active COVID-19. The donor label of this sample is uncertain.

The chain combines TRBV14 with TRBJ1-3, with D perhaps TRBD1 (6 bases). Germline CDR1 is SGHDN and CDR2 is FVKESK. The germline V and J ends were trimmed by 3 bases and 3 bases, with 12 bases remaining between them. This CDR3 spans 15 amino acids. The CDR3 nucleotides read TGTGCCAGCAGCCATCCCCAGGGGTTTGGAAACACCATATATTTT. Protein: CASSHPQGFGNTIYF.

This clone was seen a single time. J is TRBJ1-4 and V is TRBV19, with TRBD1 identical over 11 bases. The CDR3 length is 13 residues. Germline V gene data show CDR1 as LNHDA and CDR2 as SQIVND (reference sequence). After removal of 7 bases from V and 7 bases from J, the junction contained 2 bases not matched to a gene. Here the CDR3 reads CASTGQGGEKLFF. CDR3 DNA sequence: TGTGCCAGTACGGGACAGGGGGGTGAAAAACTGTTTTTT.

The chain combines TRBV27 with TRBJ2-3; 7 positions agree with TRBD1. Germline V lookup: CDR1 MNHEY, CDR2 SMNVEV (reference sequence). V was pared by 4 bases and J by 2 bases, with 3 bases of the junction left unmatched. This CDR3 has 14 residues. In DNA, the CDR3 is TGTGCCAGCAGTTACAGGGGTGACACAGATACGCAGTATTTT. Translated: CASSYRGDTDTQYF.

This clone was detected only once. This sequence joins TRBV5-4 and TRBJ2-1; 8 nucleotides align to TRBD1. The germline gives CDR1 SGHNT, CDR2 YYREEE (reference sequence). This CDR3 spans 14 amino acids. The junction had 7 bases not matched to a gene; V was cut back by 4 bases and J by 7 bases. The CDR3 sequence is CASSLRTGLNEQFF. The DNA for the CDR3 is TGTGCCAGCAGCCTGAGGACAGGGCTGAATGAGCAGTTCTTC.

V usage is TRBV5-1 and J usage is TRBJ2-7; D ambiguous. Germline V lookup: CDR1 SGHRS, CDR2 YFSETQ. Trimming cost V 0 bases and J 0 bases, with 7 bases left between them. The CDR3 covers 14 residues. The CDR3 nucleotides are TGCGCCAGCAGCTTGGCTATCGGCTCCTACGAGCAGTACTTC. Residues: CASSLAIGSYEQYF.

The rearrangement joins TRBV5-1 to TRBJ1-4; TRBD1 aligns across 7 bases. The CDR3 spans 13 residues. The ends lost 5 bases at V and 8 bases at J; junction bases unmatched: 6. The germline V gene encodes CDR1 SGHRS and CDR2 YFSETQ. CDR3 nucleotide sequence: TGCGCCAGCAGACCTGGGACAGAAGAAAAACTGTTTTTT. It is translated as CASRPGTEEKLFF.

J is TRBJ1-3 and V is TRBV3-1 (or the pseudogene TRBV3-2); D gene uncertain. The germline CDR1 and CDR2 sequences are LGHDT and YNNKEL (reference sequence). This CDR3 region has 14 residues. Trimming removed 6 bases at V and 8 bases at J, with 17 bases between. CDR3 protein: CASSSAEGLDTIYF. The CDR3 bases are TGTGCCAGCAGTTCTGCAGAGGGCTTGGACACCATATATTTT.

The chain links TRBV6-6 to TRBJ1-1; D not certain. V shed 8 bases and J shed 2 bases, with 6 bases lying between them. The CDR3 is 11 amino acids. Per the germline V gene, CDR1 is MNHNY and CDR2 is SVGAGI (reference sequence). Written as DNA, the CDR3 is TGTGCCAGCGCGGCCAACACTGAAGCTTTCTTT. As protein: CASAANTEAFF.

The chain uses TRBV3-1 (or the pseudogene TRBV3-2) and TRBJ2-5; 9 bases map to TRBD2. The germline CDR1 and CDR2 sequences are LGHDT and YNNKEL (reference sequence). Trimming at V came to 0 bases and at J to 2 bases, leaving 7 bases not matched to a gene. This CDR3 has 17 amino acids. The CDR3 nucleotides read TGTGCCAGCAGCCAAGATCTTTCTAGCGGGGTTCAAGAGACCCAGTACTTC. Protein sequence: CASSQDLSSGVQETQYF.

This chain joins TRBV9 and TRBJ1-5; 9 nucleotides align to TRBD1. Germline V lookup: CDR1 SGDLS, CDR2 YYNGEE. The V and J ends lost 0 bases and 3 bases, in that order; junction bases with no gene match: 1. This CDR3 region has 15 residues. CDR3 residues: CASSVGDRDNQPQHF. The CDR3 DNA follows: TGTGCCAGCAGCGTAGGGGACAGGGACAATCAGCCCCAGCATTTT.

In the case of this clone: Other DNA sequences of this sample code for an identical CDR3. This chain joins TRBV20-1 and TRBJ1-6; 7 bases fit TRBD1. Germline-derived CDR1 and CDR2 are DFQATT and SNEGSKA (reference sequence). This CDR3 is 15 amino acids long. Losses at the gene ends were 6 bases for V and 2 bases for J; bases not matched to a gene: 7. CDR3 nucleotide sequence: TGCAGTGCCAGTTTTGGGACAGCCTATAATTCACCCCTCCACTTT. Translation gives CSASFGTAYNSPLHF.

This chain links TRBV18 with TRBJ1-1; a possible D gene is TRBD1 (5 bases). V was trimmed by 3 bases and J by 8 bases, leaving 19 bases between them. CDR1 is KGHSH, CDR2 LQKENI, per germline. The CDR3 extends over 15 amino acids. The CDR3 loop is CASSPQVHRTPEAFF. In DNA form, the CDR3 reads TGTGCCAGCTCACCGCAGGTACACAGGACACCAGAAGCTTTCTTT.

The V and J genes are TRBV13 and TRBJ2-7; 14 bases are shared with TRBD2. CDR3 length: 17 amino acids. V dropped 5 bases and J dropped 0; count of bases not matched to a gene: 6. Germline V gene lookup returns CDR1 PRHDT and CDR2 FYEKMQ (reference sequence). The CDR3 region has the DNA TGTGCCAGCAGCCAACGGACTAGCGGGGGGCGCTCCTACGAGCAGTACTTC. Translating it yields CASSQRTSGGRSYEQYF.

The chain has TRBV20-1 and TRBJ2-1, with TRBD1 as a possible D gene (6 bases). Germline values: CDR1 DFQATT, CDR2 SNEGSKA (reference sequence). This CDR3 region has 15 residues. V lost 3 bases and J 8 bases, leaving 20 bases between the germline ends. CDR3 DNA sequence: TGCAGTGCTAGTCGAGGGACACCTCTGGGAGATGAGCAGTTCTTC. Translated, it gives CSASRGTPLGDEQFF.

The chain uses TRBV5-1 and TRBJ2-7; 8 positions agree with TRBD1. V dropped 0 bases and J dropped 4; count of bases not matched to a gene: 6. Germline V gene lookup returns CDR1 SGHRS and CDR2 YFSETQ. The CDR3 spans 15 residues. For the CDR3, the DNA is TGCGCCAGCAGCTTGGCGCCAGGGGGCTTTTACGAGCAGTACTTC. Translation: CASSLAPGGFYEQYF.

The chain links TRBV18 to TRBJ2-7, with a tentative D call TRBD1 (5 bases). The CDR3 has 13 amino acids. Trimming removed 5 bases at V and 0 bases at J, with 8 bases between. Germline V lookup: CDR1 KGHSH, CDR2 LQKENI. CDR3 protein: CASSGANSYEQYF. The DNA of the CDR3 is TGTGCCAGCTCAGGGGCTAACTCCTACGAGCAGTACTTC.

The chain employs TRBV5-1 and TRBJ2-1; 7 positions match TRBD1. Per germline, CDR1 SGHRS and CDR2 YFSETQ. The CDR3 is 16 residues long. The J segment lost 2 bases and the V segment lost 6 bases, leaving 11 bases of the junction unmatched. CDR3 nucleotides: TGCGCCAGCACCAGTCGACAGGGCGCTACCTACAATGAGCAGTTCTTC. Protein sequence: CASTSRQGATYNEQFF.

This clone has a handful of counts. The V call is TRBV3-1 (or the pseudogene TRBV3-2), the J call TRBJ1-4; D is unclear. Trimming cost V 0 bases and J 14 bases, with 10 bases left between them. Germline lookup yields CDR1 LGHDT and CDR2 YNNKEL (reference sequence). The length of the CDR3 is 12 residues. As DNA, the CDR3 is TGTGCCAGCAGCCAAGAGACACCGGTTCTGTTTTTT. Protein product: CASSQETPVLFF.

The chain couples TRBV5-1 to TRBJ2-5, with 11 bases identical to TRBD1. The trim removed 4 bases at V and 3 bases at J, leaving 5 bases unmatched. There are 15 residues in the CDR3. From germline, CDR1 is SGHRS and CDR2 YFSETQ. DNA for the CDR3: TGCGCCAGCAGCCTTACGGGACAGGGGGAAGAGACCCAGTACTTC. Protein product: CASSLTGQGEETQYF.

This sequence joins TRBV3-1 (or the pseudogene TRBV3-2) and TRBJ1-2; possible D gene TRBD1, 6 bases. This CDR3 comprises 14 residues. CDR1 is LGHDT, CDR2 YNNKEL, per germline (reference sequence). The V end lost 1 base, the J end lost 6 bases, and 12 bases lay between the germline ends. The CDR3 loop reads CASSQGTERHGYTF. The CDR3 DNA sequence: TGTGCCAGCAGCCAAGGGACAGAGAGGCATGGCTACACCTTC.

The chain is built from TRBV6-1 and TRBJ2-3; D not certain. The CDR3 is made up of 14 amino acids. Between the trimmed V and J ends, which lost 3 bases and 7 bases, there was a span of 14 bases. Germline V gives CDR1 MNHNS, CDR2 SASEGT. CDR3 bases: TGTGCCAGCAGTGATCGACCTACGGGTTATACGCAGTATTTT. Amino acid sequence: CASSDRPTGYTQYF.

The chain couples TRBV27 to TRBJ2-2, with D maybe TRBD2 (6 bases). Germline V gives CDR1 MNHEY, CDR2 SMNVEV (reference sequence). The V and J ends lost 6 bases and 0 bases respectively, with 11 bases between them. CDR3 size: 15 residues. The CDR3 DNA reads TGTGCCAGCAGCTGGGGGGACCCGAACACCGGGGAGCTGTTTTTT. Its translation: CASSWGDPNTGELFF.

The chain recombines TRBV3-1 (or the pseudogene TRBV3-2) with TRBJ1-4; 8 nucleotides agree with TRBD1. Per germline, CDR1 LGHDT and CDR2 YNNKEL (reference sequence). The CDR3 spans 16 residues. The trim removed 0 bases at V and 4 bases at J, leaving 4 bases unmatched. CDR3 coding DNA: TGTGCCAGCAGCCAAGATGACAGGGGCATTAATGAAAAACTGTTTTTT. Its protein is CASSQDDRGINEKLFF.

The CDR3 nucleotides are TGTGCCAGCAGCATCCGACCGACTAGCGGGCAATACAATGAGCAGTTCTTC. This codes for CASSIRPTSGQYNEQFF. V and J are TRBV7-8 and TRBJ2-1, with 10 bases fitting TRBD2. Trimming took 5 bases from V and 4 from J; bases not matched to a gene: 11. Germline lookup yields CDR1 SGHVS and CDR2 FQNEAQ. CDR3 size: 17 residues. The full variable domain, in which reference TRBV7-8 and TRBJ2-1 provide the parts outside the CDR3, is GAGVSQSPRYKVAKRGQDVALRCDPISGHVSLFWYQQALGQGPEFLTYFQNEAQLDKSGLPSDRFFAERPEGSVSTLKIQRTQQEDSAVYLCASSIRPTSGQYNEQFFGPGTRLTVL.

The V call is TRBV3-1 (or the pseudogene TRBV3-2), the J call TRBJ2-5; D call uncertain. This CDR3 contains 14 residues. Germline CDR1 is LGHDT and CDR2 is YNNKEL (reference sequence). Between the trimmed V and J ends, which lost 0 bases and 5 bases, there was a span of 10 bases. The CDR3 DNA is TGTGCCAGCAGCCAAGATACTGCGCGGGAGACCCAGTACTTC. Its protein is CASSQDTARETQYF.

This chain links TRBV5-1 with TRBJ2-2; TRBD1 aligns across 9 bases. Germline V gene data show CDR1 as SGHRS and CDR2 as YFSETQ. This CDR3 region has 15 residues. V lost 2 bases to trimming and J lost 8 bases; unmatched junction nucleotides: 7. The CDR3 loop is CASSFDRGSWGELFF. The DNA of the CDR3 is TGCGCCAGCAGCTTCGACAGGGGGAGCTGGGGGGAGCTGTTTTTT.